Below, 12 T cell receptor beta chains from the same sample are listed, as sequenced in a study of blood T cell repertoires in COVID-19 (dated by TCRdb to about 2020). The library was generated by the immunoSEQ multiplex PCR assay. In its TCRdb copy, this immuneACCESS table keeps in-frame sequences only and misses some clones. Where compared with another copy, unresolved V genes explain less than half of these, and the others have no known cause. The sample table contains 110,000 or so clones; only one count was recorded for about 85% of them. Under 4% of the sample rests with the top ten. Source material: peripheral blood. The receptors were gathered from a man aged 35 to 55 with acute or convalescent COVID-19.

A single count supports this clone. The gene calls are TRBV7-8 and TRBJ2-5, with 7 bases lining up with TRBD1. The CDR3 consists of 16 residues. Germline lookup yields CDR1 SGHVS and CDR2 FQNEAQ. V dropped 5 bases and J dropped 4; count of bases not matched to a gene: 13. CDR3 in amino acids: CASSRGSRSGGETQYF. Written as DNA, the CDR3 is TGTGCCAGCAGCCGCGGTTCGAGGTCAGGGGGAGAGACCCAGTACTTC.

The chain joins TRBV5-4 to TRBJ2-1; a possible D gene is TRBD1 (5 bases). CDR3 length equals 15 residues. From germline, CDR1 is SGHNT and CDR2 YYREEE (reference sequence). The ends were cut back, 1 base at V and 4 bases at J, with 12 bases in the middle. CDR3 nucleotide sequence: TGTGCCAGCAGCTTGTCCCCAGGGTTATACAATGAGCAGTTCTTC. It is translated as CASSLSPGLYNEQFF.

The gene calls are TRBV27 and TRBJ1-4; D not certain. V lost 5 bases to trimming and J lost 5 bases, with 12 bases between them. CDR3 length: 14 amino acids. Germline V gives CDR1 MNHEY, CDR2 SMNVEV (reference sequence). As DNA, the CDR3 is TGTGCCAGCAGTAAGGACTCTCTGAATGAAAAACTGTTTTTT. Translated, it gives CASSKDSLNEKLFF.

J is TRBJ2-7 and V is TRBV4-1; TRBD1 is a possible D gene (6 bases). The germline V gene encodes CDR1 MGHRA and CDR2 YSYEKL. The CDR3 covers 15 residues. V lost 3 bases and J lost 1, with 13 bases in between. The CDR3 is CASSHYNTGSYEQYF. For the CDR3, the DNA is TGCGCCAGCAGCCACTATAATACAGGGTCCTACGAGCAGTACTTC.

The rearrangement links TRBV18 to TRBJ2-1; the match to TRBD2 covers 11 bases. Trimming took 3 bases from V and 0 from J; bases not matched to a gene: 1. Germline loops: CDR1 KGHSH, CDR2 LQKENI. CDR3 length: 16 amino acids. CDR3 DNA sequence: TGTGCCAGCTCACCGACTAGCGGGGCCTCCTACAATGAGCAGTTCTTC. It codes for CASSPTSGASYNEQFF.

The chain carries TRBV5-5 and TRBJ1-1, with D maybe TRBD1 (5 bases). Trimming took 0 bases from V and 5 from J, leaving 14 bases between them. The germline V gene has CDR1 SGHKS and CDR2 YYEKEE (reference sequence). This CDR3 is built from 15 residues. CDR3 sequence (DNA): TGTGCCAGCAGCTTGGTGAACAGGTCTGAAACTGAAGCTTTCTTT. Translated, it gives CASSLVNRSETEAFF.

This sequence joins TRBV7-2 and TRBJ2-7; the match to TRBD1 covers 7 bases. Germline assignment: CDR1 SGHTA and CDR2 FQGNSA. The CDR3 sequence is 15 residues long. V shed 3 bases, J shed 5 bases, and the junction held 10 bases outside the gene matches. The CDR3 nucleotides are TGTGCCAGCAGCTTGTTCGACAGGGCCAGGAACGAGCAGTACTTC. Residues: CASSLFDRARNEQYF.

The chain employs TRBV30 and TRBJ1-5; a possible D gene is TRBD1 (5 bases). Deletions cut 2 bases from V and 4 bases from J, with 9 bases between. Per the germline V gene, CDR1 is GTSNPN and CDR2 is SVGIG (reference sequence). CDR3 length equals 13 residues. CDR3 sequence: CAWSPGLNQPQHF. CDR3 DNA sequence: TGTGCCTGGAGTCCAGGGTTGAATCAGCCCCAGCATTTT. Full variable domain (remainder filled in from reference TRBV30 and TRBJ1-5): SQTIHQWPATLVQPVGSPLSLECTVEGTSNPNLYWYRQAAGRGLQLLFYSVGIGQISSEVPQNLSASRPQDRQFILSSKKLLLSDSGFYLCAWSPGLNQPQHFGDGTRLSIL.

This clone was counted a few times. This chain links TRBV13 with TRBJ1-2; D remains unclear. The V end lost 1 base, the J end lost 0 bases, and 15 bases lay between the germline ends. The CDR3 covers 17 residues. Germline assignment: CDR1 PRHDT and CDR2 FYEKMQ (reference sequence). The CDR3: CASSLDGSASTNYGYTF. As DNA, the CDR3 is TGTGCCAGCAGCTTAGACGGTAGCGCTTCTACTAACTATGGCTACACCTTC.

The J gene is TRBJ2-5, the V gene TRBV6-5; TRBD2 matches at 9 bases. The junction had 8 bases not matched to a gene; V was cut back by 8 bases and J by 4 bases. Germline assignment: CDR1 MNHEY and CDR2 SVGAGI. The CDR3 runs to 14 residues. DNA for the CDR3: TGTGCCAGCGCTGAGCTAGCGGGGAGAGAGACCCAGTACTTC. Its translation is CASAELAGRETQYF.

The chain recombines TRBV9 with TRBJ2-7, with D possibly TRBD2 on 6 matching bases. V lost 2 bases and J 1 base, leaving 13 bases between the germline ends. CDR1 is SGDLS and CDR2 is YYNGEE in the germline V gene. The CDR3 covers 15 residues. The CDR3 spells CASSVGTPASYEQYF. DNA for the CDR3: TGTGCCAGCAGCGTGGGGACTCCGGCGTCCTACGAGCAGTACTTC.

About this clone: Other DNA sequences from this sample encode an identical CDR3 as well. The chain joins TRBV11-2 to TRBJ2-5, with TRBD2 matching 10 bases. The CDR3 runs to 16 residues. Germline V gene sequence: CDR1 SGHAT, CDR2 FQNNGV. Trimming cost V 2 bases and J 5 bases; bases outside gene matches: 8. CDR3 coding DNA: TGTGCCAGCAGCTTATTCCTAGCGGGGGCGGGGGAGACCCAGTACTTC. This codes for CASSLFLAGAGETQYF.